The sequence of this T cell receptor (beta chain) was determined in a study of tumor and adjacent non-tumor tissue in lung cancer (dated by TCRdb to 2016 to 2019). As for the study more broadly: Patients with adenocarcinoma (about twelve), squamous cell carcinoma (2) and small cell lung cancer (1) were included in the cohort. In total, sequencing yielded 125,075,908 productive TCRbeta reads, which works out to an average of around 4.2 million reads per sample. For each patient, one tumor sample and one normal lung sample were taken, giving 25 to 30 paired specimens that underwent TCRbeta CDR3 sequencing. Among the approximately 15 patients, ages ranged from roughly 31 to 85 years, some ten were men and 5 were women, and disease was TNM stage I to III. The study compared bulk TCRbeta repertoires from lung tumor tissue and matched distant non-tumor lung tissue of roughly 14 lung cancer patients. Study-wide findings and limitations: Younger patients had significantly higher TCR diversity, and higher tumor TCR diversity was associated with shorter overall and disease-free survival. With only approximately 16 patients in the cohort, the authors noted that larger samples and more detailed clinical data are needed. The top 100 clones accounted for a significantly larger cumulative portion of the repertoire in normal lung than in tumor tissue. Neither the sequencing platform nor unique molecular identifiers are named or mentioned anywhere in the methods. Peripheral blood was not sequenced, so blood TCRbeta repertoires in these lung cancer patients were not examined. Significantly higher TCR diversity (inverse Simpson) was observed in tumor tissue than in normal lung tissue (approximately 430 vs 150, P = 0.0075, Mann-Whitney U test).

The CDR3 runs 14 residues from the cysteine to the phenylalanine. CDR3 DNA only is kept here, 42 bases in frame from base 1. For CDR1 and CDR2, the germline V gene lists MNHNS and SASEGT. Library preparation employed multiplex PCR. Sequenced on an Illumina HiSeq 2500. Following protocols modified from ARM-PCR, the researchers constructed TCRbeta libraries through three rounds of nested PCR with primers (Table S4). PCR products of 200-500 bp were gel-excised and purified with the QIAquick gel extraction kit before sequencing. As for how the authors treated the data: Trimmomatic was used to clean the reads, FLASH merged the cleaned reads into complete CDR3 sequences, and MiTCR assigned the sequences to V(D)J germline segments. Clonal diversity was calculated as the inverse Simpson's index using VDJtools. In-frame sequences without a premature stop codon were defined as productive reads. The raw public data were reprocessed by TCRdb itself: fastp quality trimming at Q25, MiXCR clonotype calling, in-frame beta chains only. Rows merge per CDR3 protein into single entries with the most common DNA and genes. TCRdb, not the original authors, processed these V and J calls. The sample table records 100,000 or so distinct CDR3 sequences; 60% to 80% of these occur just once. The ten largest account for roughly 18% of the sample.

RNA was isolated from bulk, unsorted tissue, and RNA quality was assessed with a NanoDrop ND-1000 and an Agilent 2100. The normal lung samples consisted of distant non-tumor tissue collected more than 3 cm from the tumor edge. Newly diagnosed lung cancer patients without prior chemotherapy who had been admitted for thoracic surgery in China between August and November 2014 were enrolled as donors. Patients who had received previous radiotherapy or chemotherapy, or who had another concurrent cancer, were excluded from the study. Pieces of surgical tissue measuring about 1-2.1 cm3 were kept in RNAlater solution and stored at -80 degrees C until use. Of note for this clonotype: The specificity of this receptor is unknown. One end of the junction does not line up with germline, which may come from a read error.

The chain uses TRBV6-1 and TRBJ1-2, with the D gene too uncertain to name. The sequence was collected from a man aged 25 to 40 with non-small cell lung cancer. Input material: distant non-tumor lung tissue. In nucleotide form, the sequence is TGTGCCAGCAGTGAAGCCGGAGGGCCCTATGGCCACACCTTC. This sequence encodes CASSEAGGPYGHTF.